This T cell receptor beta chain is from a study of identical twins. This clonotype was counted between two and nine times. Its antigen is still unknown. Broader study findings: The analysis was cross-sectional rather than longitudinal within donors.

With no exceptions, donors were healthy Caucasians. Carrying unique molecular identifiers, the cDNA also gained a universal primer site through template switching. TCRdb reprocessed the 5' RACE reads with MiXCR, giving one entry per CDR3 protein. Of just under 650,000 distinct CDR3 sequences listed, about 7.1% were seen once; the top ten hold roughly 1.5%. Germline V lookup: CDR1 LNHDA, CDR2 SQIVND (reference sequence). V lost 4 bases and J lost 2; bases outside the gene matches: 6. The CDR3 contains 17 residues. Another study also made use of these data, one on yellow fever vaccine responses in identical twins.

The chain employs TRBV19 and TRBJ2-3; TRBD2 aligns across 13 bases. Source material: PBMCs. The TCR originated in a woman under 30 in good health. The CDR3, as DNA: TGTGCCAGTAGTACCCTGACTAGCGGGAGGTCCACAGATACGCAGTATTTT. This gives the protein CASSTLTSGRSTDTQYF.